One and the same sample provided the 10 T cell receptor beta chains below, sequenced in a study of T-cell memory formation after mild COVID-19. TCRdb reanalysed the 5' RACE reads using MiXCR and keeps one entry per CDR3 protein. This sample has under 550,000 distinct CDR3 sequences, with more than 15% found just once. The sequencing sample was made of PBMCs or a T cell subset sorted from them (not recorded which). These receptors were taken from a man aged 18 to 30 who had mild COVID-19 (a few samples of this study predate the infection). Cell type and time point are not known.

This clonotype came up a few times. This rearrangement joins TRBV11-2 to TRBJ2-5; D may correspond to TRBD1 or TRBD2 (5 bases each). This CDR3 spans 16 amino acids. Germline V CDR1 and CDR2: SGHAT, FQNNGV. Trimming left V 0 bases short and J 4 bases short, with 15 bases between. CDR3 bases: TGTGCCAGCAGCTTAGATCGTCTGGGGGTAGGAGAGACCCAGTACTTC. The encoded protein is CASSLDRLGVGETQYF.

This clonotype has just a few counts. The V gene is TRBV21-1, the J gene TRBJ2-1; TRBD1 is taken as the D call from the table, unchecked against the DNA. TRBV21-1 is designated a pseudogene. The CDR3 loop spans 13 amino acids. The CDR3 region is CASSKTGRYEQFF. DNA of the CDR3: TGTGCCAGCAGCAAGACAGGGCGGTATGAGCAGTTCTTC.

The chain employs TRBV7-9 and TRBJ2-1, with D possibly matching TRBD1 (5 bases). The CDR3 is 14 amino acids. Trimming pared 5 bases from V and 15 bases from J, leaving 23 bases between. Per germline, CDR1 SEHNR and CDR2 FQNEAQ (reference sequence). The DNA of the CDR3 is TGTGCCAGCAGCCATAAAATCAGGGAAAATGTGGGGTTCTTC. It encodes CASSHKIRENVGFF.

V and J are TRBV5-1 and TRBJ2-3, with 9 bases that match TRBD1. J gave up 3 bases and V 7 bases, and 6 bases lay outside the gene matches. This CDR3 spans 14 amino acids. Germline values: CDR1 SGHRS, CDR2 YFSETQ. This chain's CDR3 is CASGPDRGTDTQYF. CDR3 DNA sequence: TGCGCCAGCGGTCCGGACAGGGGTACAGATACGCAGTATTTT.

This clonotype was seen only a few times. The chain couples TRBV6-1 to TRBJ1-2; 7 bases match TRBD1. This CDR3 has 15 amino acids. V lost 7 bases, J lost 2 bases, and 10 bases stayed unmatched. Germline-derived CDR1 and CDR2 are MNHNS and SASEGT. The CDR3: CASTKTGQSNYGYTF. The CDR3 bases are TGTGCCAGCACCAAAACGGGACAGTCAAACTATGGCTACACCTTC.

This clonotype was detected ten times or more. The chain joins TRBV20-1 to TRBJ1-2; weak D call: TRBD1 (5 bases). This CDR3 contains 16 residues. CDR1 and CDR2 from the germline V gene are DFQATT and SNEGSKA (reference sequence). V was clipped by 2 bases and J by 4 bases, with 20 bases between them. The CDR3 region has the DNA TGCAGTGCTAGACCGAAGGGACTCCATCTACTCTATGGCTACACCTTC. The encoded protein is CSARPKGLHLLYGYTF.

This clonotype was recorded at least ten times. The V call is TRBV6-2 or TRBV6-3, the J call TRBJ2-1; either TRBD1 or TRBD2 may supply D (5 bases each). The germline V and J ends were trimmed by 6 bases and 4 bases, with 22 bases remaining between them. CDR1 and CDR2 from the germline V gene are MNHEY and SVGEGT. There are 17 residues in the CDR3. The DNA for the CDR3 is TGTGCCAGCAGCAAATATCCGGGACCTACCCATTACAATGAGCAGTTCTTC. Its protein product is CASSKYPGPTHYNEQFF.

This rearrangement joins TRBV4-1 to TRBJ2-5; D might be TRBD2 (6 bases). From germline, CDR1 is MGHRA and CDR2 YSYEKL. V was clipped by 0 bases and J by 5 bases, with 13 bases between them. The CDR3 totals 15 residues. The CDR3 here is CASSQDGSAGETQYF. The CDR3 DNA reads TGCGCCAGCAGCCAAGATGGTTCTGCGGGGGAGACCCAGTACTTC.

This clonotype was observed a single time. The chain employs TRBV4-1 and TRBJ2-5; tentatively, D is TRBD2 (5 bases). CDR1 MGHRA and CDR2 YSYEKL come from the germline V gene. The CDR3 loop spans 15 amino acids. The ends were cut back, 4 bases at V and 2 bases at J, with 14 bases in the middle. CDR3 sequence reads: CASSPSRGRQETQYF. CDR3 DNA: TGCGCCAGCAGCCCGAGCCGGGGTCGACAAGAGACCCAGTACTTC.

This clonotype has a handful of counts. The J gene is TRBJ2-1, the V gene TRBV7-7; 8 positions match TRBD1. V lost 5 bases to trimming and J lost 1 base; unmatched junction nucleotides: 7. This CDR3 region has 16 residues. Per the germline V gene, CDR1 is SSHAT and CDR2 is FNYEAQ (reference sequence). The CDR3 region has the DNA TGTGCCAGCAGCCAACGACAGGGGTTGTCCTACAATGAGCAGTTCTTC. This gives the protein CASSQRQGLSYNEQFF.